This T cell receptor (beta chain) stems from a study of OX40 agonist ivuxolimab in advanced cancers. In germline, CDR1 is MDHEN, CDR2 SYDVKM. Losses at the gene ends were 5 bases for V and 7 bases for J; bases not matched to a gene: 5. The CDR3 is 15 amino acids. Method: immunoSEQ multiplex PCR; TCRdb's copy keeps in-frame clones and lacks some. The profile shows about 50,000 clones, 85% to 95% of them singletons. This receptor was taken from an adult with an advanced solid tumor such as melanoma, head and neck, liver or kidney cancer. Specimen: CD4+ or CD8+ T cells sorted from blood, collected in a trial of the OX40 agonist ivuxolimab. The chain couples TRBV28 to TRBJ2-1; TRBD2 agrees at 13 bases. In DNA form, the CDR3 reads TGTGCCAGCAGTCTGCGACTAGCGGGAGGTAATGAGCAGTTCTTC. This codes for CASSLRLAGGNEQFF. Variable domain in full (rest from reference TRBV28 and TRBJ2-1): DVKVTQSSRYLVKRTGEKVFLECVQDMDHENMFWYRQDPGLGLRLIYFSYDVKMKEKGDIPEGYSVSREKKERFSLILESASTNQTSMYLCASSLRLAGGNEQFFGPGTRLTVL.